The 32 T cell receptor beta chains given below trace back to one sample, sequenced in a study of T-cell memory formation after mild COVID-19. TCRdb fed the 5' RACE reads into MiXCR, producing one record per CDR3 protein. The sample includes about 410,000 distinct CDR3 sequences, around a quarter of them seen just once. Sequencing was performed on PBMCs or a T cell subset sorted from them (not recorded which). These TCRs come from an adult woman who had mild COVID-19 (a few samples of this study predate the infection). Cell type and time point are not known.

This clonotype was observed a handful of times. The rearrangement uses TRBV9 and TRBJ2-3; 14 positions match TRBD2. J was trimmed by 7 bases and V by 4 bases; bases with no gene match: 11. The CDR3 has 17 amino acids. CDR1 is SGDLS, CDR2 YYNGEE, per germline. CDR3 coding DNA: TGTGCCAGCAGCCCACAGCCGACTAGCGGGAGGGCGAATACGCAGTATTTT. As protein: CASSPQPTSGRANTQYF.

This clonotype was seen only a few times. This chain joins TRBV24-1 and TRBJ2-3; 7 bases are shared with TRBD1. Germline V CDR1 and CDR2: KGHDR, SFDVKD. This CDR3 region has 16 residues. Unmatched junction bases numbered 10, after V lost 4 bases and J lost 4 bases. DNA of the CDR3: TGTGCCACCAGTGACCGGGACAGCCATGGTCCAGATACGCAGTATTTT. Translation: CATSDRDSHGPDTQYF.

This clonotype showed up just a few times. J is TRBJ2-3 and V is TRBV7-9, with D possibly matching TRBD1 (6 bases). Per the germline V gene, CDR1 is SEHNR and CDR2 is FQNEAQ (reference sequence). V lost 1 base and J 9 bases, leaving 14 bases between the germline ends. The CDR3 has 14 residues. For the CDR3, the DNA is TGTGCCAGCAGCTTAGACACAGGGCTAGGGACGCAGTATTTT. It specifies CASSLDTGLGTQYF.

This clonotype turned up a few times. This chain links TRBV4-2 with TRBJ2-1; D remains unclear. The CDR3 has 14 amino acids. Trimming removed 1 base at V and 2 bases at J, with 6 bases between. CDR1 and CDR2 (germline): LGHNA, YNFKEQ. In DNA, the CDR3 is TGTGCCAGCAGCCAAGTTAGCACCTACAATGAGCAGTTCTTC. Amino acid sequence: CASSQVSTYNEQFF.

This clonotype came up a few times. The rearrangement uses TRBV9 and TRBJ2-6; TRBD1 matches 9 bases. This CDR3 has 19 residues. V was clipped by 4 bases and J by 0 bases; unmatched bases: 11. Germline-derived CDR1 and CDR2 are SGDLS and YYNGEE. In DNA, the CDR3 is TGTGCCAGCAGCACGAGGGACAGGGCGTGGGTCTCTGGGGCCAACGTCCTGACTTTC. Encoded protein: CASSTRDRAWVSGANVLTF.

CDR3 in amino acids: CSATPWEETQYF. Here the CDR3 DNA reads TGCAGTGCTACTCCGTGGGAGGAGACCCAGTACTTC. The rearrangement joins TRBV20-1 to TRBJ2-5, with a possible D match to TRBD2 (5 bases). Germline V gene data show CDR1 as DFQATT and CDR2 as SNEGSKA (reference sequence). The V end lost 4 bases, the J end lost 5 bases, and 11 bases lay between the germline ends. The CDR3 has 12 residues.

V is TRBV3-1 and J is TRBJ2-1, with 8 nucleotides matching TRBD2. Trimming removed 1 base from V and 10 bases from J; junction bases left unmatched: 6. Per germline, CDR1 LGHDT and CDR2 YNNKEL (reference sequence). This CDR3 has 14 residues. This CDR3 is CASSQGTSSGEQFF. The CDR3 coding sequence is TGTGCCAGCAGCCAAGGGACTAGCTCTGGGGAGCAGTTCTTC.

This clonotype appeared a few times. The chain joins TRBV7-6 to TRBJ2-7, with D perhaps matching TRBD2 (6 bases). Per germline, CDR1 SGHVS and CDR2 FNYEAQ. The CDR3 runs to 16 residues. Trimming took 5 bases from V and 1 from J, leaving 18 bases between them. The CDR3 sequence is CASSPRDSLFSYEQYF. DNA of the CDR3: TGTGCCAGCAGCCCCAGGGACTCCCTTTTTTCCTACGAGCAGTACTTC.

The chain employs TRBV24-1 and TRBJ2-1, with TRBD1 matching 9 bases. Per germline, CDR1 KGHDR and CDR2 SFDVKD. CDR3 length equals 16 residues. V dropped 3 bases and J dropped 7; count of bases not matched to a gene: 9. The CDR3 DNA is TGTGCCACCAGTGATACCGGGACAGGGAAGAGGAATGAGCAGTTCTTC. Its translation: CATSDTGTGKRNEQFF.

The chain uses TRBV24-1 and TRBJ2-2; D perhaps matches TRBD1 (5 bases). The CDR3 loop spans 15 amino acids. V was trimmed by 5 bases and J by 0 bases, leaving 9 bases between them. Germline V gene lookup returns CDR1 KGHDR and CDR2 SFDVKD. CDR3 sequence: CATSAQGANTGELFF. The CDR3 DNA follows: TGTGCCACCAGTGCTCAGGGCGCGAACACCGGGGAGCTGTTTTTT.

The V gene is TRBV10-3, the J gene TRBJ2-1; 10 positions agree with TRBD2. Germline lookup yields CDR1 ENHRY and CDR2 SYGVKD. The V gene end was trimmed by 3 bases and the J gene end by 0 bases; junction bases not matched to a gene: 2. The CDR3 has 16 amino acids. The CDR3 nucleotides read TGTGCCATCAGTGAACGACTAGCGGGCTCCTACAATGAGCAGTTCTTC. Its translation: CAISERLAGSYNEQFF.

The gene calls are TRBV30 and TRBJ2-7; no definite D call. CDR1 and CDR2 from the germline V gene are GTSNPN and SVGIG (reference sequence). The CDR3 has 12 amino acids. V lost 3 bases to trimming and J lost 4 bases, with 10 bases between them. CDR3 sequence: CAWRQTDYEQYF. As DNA, the CDR3 is TGTGCCTGGAGACAGACGGATTACGAGCAGTACTTC.

The J gene is TRBJ2-7, the V gene TRBV20-1; no clear D. Germline CDR1 reads DFQATT; CDR2 reads SNEGSKA (reference sequence). Trimming removed 3 bases from V and 2 bases from J, with 17 bases in between. The CDR3 consists of 15 residues. CDR3 bases: TGCAGTGCTAGCTACTTCTCCGCCCCGCCCTACGAGCAGTACTTC. Its translation is CSASYFSAPPYEQYF.

This clonotype was counted a few times. The CDR3 sequence: CASSEGASLAKNIQYF. The DNA for the CDR3 is TGTGCCAGCAGTGAAGGTGCCAGCCTAGCCAAAAACATTCAGTACTTC. The V and J genes are TRBV2 and TRBJ2-4; D remains unclear. The V and J ends lost 1 base and 0 bases respectively, with 10 bases between them. The CDR3 covers 16 residues. Germline loops: CDR1 SNHLY, CDR2 FYNNEI.

Only a few counts were recorded for this clonotype. V and J are TRBV5-1 and TRBJ2-1; no definite D call. This CDR3 is built from 13 residues. Per germline, CDR1 SGHRS and CDR2 YFSETQ. V dropped 3 bases and J dropped 4 bases, with 8 bases sitting between them. The chain's CDR3 is CASSSYTYNEQFF. CDR3 bases: TGCGCCAGCAGCTCCTACACATACAATGAGCAGTTCTTC.

The chain couples TRBV19 to TRBJ1-5, with D hard to call. The V end lost 6 bases, the J end lost 0 bases, and 9 bases lay between the germline ends. Germline CDR1 reads LNHDA; CDR2 reads SQIVND (reference sequence). CDR3 length equals 14 residues. CDR3 in amino acids: CASRSEYSNQPQHF. As DNA, the CDR3 is TGTGCCAGTAGGTCAGAGTATAGCAATCAGCCCCAGCATTTT.

This clonotype appeared a few times. The chain has TRBV5-1 and TRBJ2-3; 9 bases line up with TRBD2. The CDR3 contains 15 residues. V gave up 2 bases and J gave up 1 base; unmatched junction bases: 2. Germline values: CDR1 SGHRS, CDR2 YFSETQ. The CDR3 loop reads CASSFSGGRTDTQYF. CDR3 nucleotide sequence: TGCGCCAGCAGCTTTAGCGGGGGTCGCACAGATACGCAGTATTTT. Looking up the rest from reference TRBV5-1 and TRBJ2-3 gives the full variable domain: KAGVTQTPRYLIKTRGQQVTLSCSPISGHRSVSWYQQTPGQGLQFLFEYFSETQRNKGNFPGRFSGRQFSNSRSEMNVSTLELGDSALYLCASSFSGGRTDTQYFGPGTRLTVL.

This clonotype has just a few counts. The J gene is TRBJ2-7, the V gene TRBV7-2; no clear D gene. V was trimmed by 4 bases and J by 5 bases, leaving 9 bases between them. From germline, CDR1 is SGHTA and CDR2 FQGNSA. The CDR3 is 12 amino acids. The CDR3 sequence is CASSSYRNEQYF. CDR3 DNA: TGTGCCAGCAGCTCCTATCGTAACGAGCAGTACTTC.

The rearrangement links TRBV4-3 to TRBJ1-1; no clear D gene. The CDR3 contains 14 residues. V was cut by 4 bases and J by 6 bases, with 15 bases left in between. CDR1 and CDR2 (germline): LGHNA, YSLEER. The CDR3 loop reads CASSLIFLESEAFF. The CDR3 DNA follows: TGCGCCAGCAGCCTTATTTTCCTCGAGTCTGAAGCTTTCTTT.

In its sample, this clonotype was seen a few times. The V and J genes are TRBV3-1 and TRBJ1-3, with a possible D match to TRBD1 (6 bases). Germline V gene sequence: CDR1 LGHDT, CDR2 YNNKEL (reference sequence). The CDR3 consists of 14 residues. Trimming took off 4 bases at V and 4 bases at J, with 11 bases between the two ends. CDR3 in amino acids: CASSRGQPGNTIYF. CDR3 DNA sequence: TGTGCCAGCAGCCGTGGACAGCCCGGAAACACCATATATTTT.

The chain has TRBV7-9 and TRBJ2-1; D is perhaps TRBD1 (6 bases). V lost 1 base and J lost 7, with 17 bases in between. The CDR3 has 16 amino acids. CDR1 and CDR2 (germline): SEHNR, FQNEAQ (reference sequence). CDR3 coding DNA: TGTGCCAGCAGCTTAGAAGGCCTCGGGACAAAGAATGAGCAGTTCTTC. It yields the protein CASSLEGLGTKNEQFF.

The chain uses TRBV10-1 and TRBJ2-2; D is tentatively TRBD1 or TRBD2 (7 bases each). The CDR3 spans 15 residues. V gave up 7 bases and J gave up 2 bases, with 14 bases separating them. Per germline, CDR1 WNHNN and CDR2 SYGVQD (reference sequence). The CDR3 loop is CASMFRGGNTGELFF. The CDR3 DNA reads as TGCGCCAGCATGTTCAGGGGGGGCAACACCGGGGAGCTGTTTTTT.

This chain joins TRBV5-6 and TRBJ2-3; 13 bases map to TRBD2. Germline CDR1 SGHDT, CDR2 YYEEEE. This CDR3 region has 16 residues. V shed 5 bases, J shed 3 bases, and the junction held 6 bases outside the gene matches. This CDR3 is CASRPPTSGGTDTQYF. The CDR3 nucleotides are TGTGCCAGCAGGCCTCCGACTAGCGGGGGGACAGATACGCAGTATTTT.

This clonotype is classed as medium-sized. The chain uses TRBV7-9 and TRBJ2-7, with TRBD2 identical over 8 bases. CDR1 is SEHNR and CDR2 is FQNEAQ in the germline V gene (reference sequence). CDR3 length equals 14 residues. J lost 6 bases, V lost 5 bases, and 9 bases had no gene match. The CDR3 reads CASSAPAGVGEQYF. As DNA, the CDR3 is TGTGCCAGCAGCGCCCCAGCGGGGGTCGGCGAGCAGTACTTC.

This clonotype has only a few counts. This chain joins TRBV9 and TRBJ2-3; D not resolved. This CDR3 has 13 residues. In germline, CDR1 is SGDLS, CDR2 YYNGEE. Trimming cost V 3 bases and J 2 bases, with 7 bases left between them. CDR3 nucleotide sequence: TGTGCCAGCAGCGAAGAAAACACAGATACGCAGTATTTT. The encoded protein is CASSEENTDTQYF.

The sample holds a few counts of this clonotype. The rearrangement links TRBV7-2 to TRBJ2-1, with 11 positions matching TRBD2. Trimming removed 0 bases from V and 8 bases from J; junction bases left unmatched: 9. Per the germline V gene, CDR1 is SGHTA and CDR2 is FQGNSA. The CDR3 is 17 amino acids. DNA for the CDR3: TGTGCCAGCAGCTTAGCTAGCGGGAGGGCTTTGAGCTATGAGCAGTTCTTC. This translates into CASSLASGRALSYEQFF.

The V call is TRBV7-9, the J call TRBJ2-3, with 8 bases aligning to TRBD2. Germline V CDR1 and CDR2: SEHNR, FQNEAQ (reference sequence). The CDR3 consists of 16 residues. V lost 0 bases, J lost 5 bases, and 7 bases stayed unmatched. As DNA, the CDR3 is TGTGCCAGCAGCTTAGCTCCGCGGGCGGGGGGAGATACGCAGTATTTT. This gives the protein CASSLAPRAGGDTQYF.

The chain has TRBV27 and TRBJ2-7; the D gene is possibly TRBD1 (10 bases). Germline V gene sequence: CDR1 MNHEY, CDR2 SMNVEV (reference sequence). CDR3 length equals 18 residues. The V end was cut by 6 bases, the J end by 2 bases, with 26 bases between. The CDR3 bases are TGTGCCAGCAGCGGGACAGGGGACTGGACTAGCGAGGCCTACGAGCAGTACTTC. Its translation: CASSGTGDWTSEAYEQYF.

The chain joins TRBV6-1 to TRBJ2-7, with unresolved D. V lost 2 bases, J lost 6 bases, and 14 bases lay in between. Germline-derived CDR1 and CDR2 are MNHNS and SASEGT. The CDR3 is 14 amino acids. The CDR3 coding sequence is TGTGCCAGCAGTGAATCCCCGTTCATAGGCGAGCAGTACTTC. Protein product: CASSESPFIGEQYF.

This chain connects TRBV6-4 to TRBJ1-1, with D tentatively TRBD1 (6 bases). Trimming pared 3 bases from V and 7 bases from J, leaving 15 bases between. CDR3 length: 14 amino acids. The germline CDR1 and CDR2 sequences are MRHNA and SNTAGT. The CDR3 loop reads CASSDVGGIGEAFF. CDR3 in DNA: TGTGCCAGCAGTGATGTAGGGGGTATCGGTGAAGCTTTCTTT.

The chain employs TRBV15 and TRBJ2-7; 9 nucleotides line up with TRBD1. The germline gives CDR1 LNHNV, CDR2 YYDKDF (reference sequence). This CDR3 has 16 amino acids. V was pared by 3 bases and J by 4 bases, with 10 bases of the junction left unmatched. The CDR3 protein is CATSSPGTGRWYEQYF. The CDR3 region has the DNA TGTGCCACCAGCAGCCCCGGGACAGGGAGGTGGTACGAGCAGTACTTC.

This chain connects TRBV24-1 to TRBJ2-3, with unresolved D. The germline V gene encodes CDR1 KGHDR and CDR2 SFDVKD. There are 14 residues in the CDR3. Trimming pared 7 bases from V and 1 base from J, leaving 11 bases between. For the CDR3, the DNA is TGTGCCACCAGCCCTGGGGTTGGCACAGATACGCAGTATTTT. Translating gives CATSPGVGTDTQYF.